The rows below give T cell receptor beta chains drawn from one sample of a study of cytomegalovirus exposure and HLA in healthy donors. Assay used: immunoSEQ multiplex PCR; TCRdb lists only in-frame clones, some missing. The sample has 150,000 to 200,000 clones, 60% to 80% seen once. Specimen: PBMCs. These receptors were taken from a woman in her 40s in good health and CMV-seropositive. The CDR3 runs from the conserved cysteine through the conserved F or W. D genes are given only for firm matches. Size values are once, few and many counts, or a class for expanded clones, and some rows have none.

D gene	V gene	clone size	J gene	CDR3 DNA	CDR3 protein
TRBD1	TRBV18	once	TRBJ1-5	TGTGCCAGCTCACCACGTGGACAGGGTACTCAGCCCCAGCATTTT	CASSPRGQGTQPQHF
-	TRBV28	-	TRBJ1-4	TGTGCCAGCAGTGTGACTCGTGTAGGATTTAATGAAAAACTGTTTTTT	CASSVTRVGFNEKLFF
TRBD2	TRBV29-1	-	TRBJ2-1	TGCAGCGTCAGCGGGACTAGCGGGAGGAATGAGCAGTTCTTC	CSVSGTSGRNEQFF
-	TRBV19	-	TRBJ1-2	TGTGCCAGTAAGGGGGAGGGATATGGCTACACCTTC	CASKGEGYGYTF
TRBD2	TRBV4-2	-	TRBJ2-7	TGTGCCAGCAGCCCTGGGATAGCGGGGGCCCGCGAGCAGTACTTC	CASSPGIAGAREQYF
-	TRBV5-1	few	TRBJ2-2	TGCGCCAGCAGCTTGGATCGGCAGCGACCCGGGGAGCTGTTTTTT	CASSLDRQRPGELFF
TRBD1	TRBV7-2	few	TRBJ2-3	TGTGCCAGCAGCCCCGGGACAGGGGGAGGGCTCACAGATACGCAGTATTTT	CASSPGTGGGLTDTQYF
TRBD1	TRBV28	-	TRBJ2-7	TGTGCCAGCGTCTCAGGGGGCTCCTACGAGCAGTACTTC	CASVSGGSYEQYF
-	TRBV7-6	-	TRBJ2-1	TGTGCCAGCAGCTTAGACTATGAGCAGTTCTTC	CASSLDYEQFF
-	TRBV7-2	-	TRBJ2-2	TGTGCCAGCAGCTTACTGGGGGGAACCGGGGAGCTGTTTTTT	CASSLLGGTGELFF
-	TRBV28	few	TRBJ2-1	TGTGCCAGCAGCCTTGGGTGGGGCGCTCCCCCCGTAAGCTCCTACAATGAGCAGTTCTTC	CASSLGWGAPPVSSYNEQFF
TRBD1	TRBV6-5	-	TRBJ1-2	TGTGCCAGCAGTTACTCGAGAACAGGGGGAGGCTATGGCTACACCTTC	CASSYSRTGGGYGYTF
-	TRBV18	-	TRBJ2-7	TGTGCCAGCTCACCAGGGGCAGGGGCGAACGAGCAGTACTTC	CASSPGAGANEQYF
-	TRBV27	-	TRBJ1-5	TGTGCCAGCAGTTTATGGGGAGGCAATCAGCCCCAGCATTTT	CASSLWGGNQPQHF
TRBD1	TRBV2	-	TRBJ2-7	TGTGCCAGCAGCCCGGACAGGAGCTCCTACGAGCAGTACTTC	CASSPDRSSYEQYF
TRBD1	TRBV4-3	-	TRBJ2-7	TGCGCCAGCAGCCCCCGGACAGGGCCCTACGAGCAGTACTTC	CASSPRTGPYEQYF
TRBD2	TRBV4-3	-	TRBJ2-1	TGCGCCAGCAGCCAACTAGCGGGGAGCAATGAGCAGTTCTTC	CASSQLAGSNEQFF
TRBD1	TRBV5-4	few	TRBJ1-2	TGTGCCAGCAGCTCAACAGGGGGAAGCTATGGCTACACCTTC	CASSSTGGSYGYTF
TRBD1	TRBV11-3	-	TRBJ2-7	TGTGCCAGCAGCCGCCACAGGGGTTCGAACGAGCAGTACTTC	CASSRHRGSNEQYF
-	TRBV10-3	-	TRBJ2-5	TGTGCCATCAGTGAATATAAAGTTAGGGGCAGGGGCAACCAAGAGACCCAGTACTTC	CAISEYKVRGRGNQETQYF
-	TRBV11-2	-	TRBJ2-1	TGTGCCAGCAGCTTCAGAGCGGGTGAGCAGTTCTTC	CASSFRAGEQFF
-	TRBV6-6	-	TRBJ2-3	TGTGCCAGCAGCTCTCGGCGGGGAGTCACAGATACGCAGTATTTT	CASSSRRGVTDTQYF
TRBD2	TRBV11-2	few	TRBJ2-3	TGTGCCAGCAGCTTACTAGCGGATCAAGGAACGCAGTATTTT	CASSLLADQGTQYF
-	TRBV10-2	-	TRBJ2-4	TGCGCCAGCAGTGAGTTCGGGCAGGGGTGGACCAAAAACATTCAGTACTTC	CASSEFGQGWTKNIQYF
-	TRBV6-5	-	TRBJ2-7	TGTGCCAGCAGTTACATGGTTTCACGGGAGCAGTACTTC	CASSYMVSREQYF
TRBD2	TRBV29-1	-	TRBJ2-7	TGCAGCGTTGCCGCCCTAGCGGGGGGTTACGAGCAGTACTTC	CSVAALAGGYEQYF
TRBD1	TRBV15	-	TRBJ2-5	TGTGCCACCAGCAGAGATCTCCCTGGACAGGTGGGCAAGAAGACCCAGTACTTC	CATSRDLPGQVGKKTQYF
TRBD1	TRBV5-6	-	TRBJ2-5	TGTGCCAGCAGCTTAGCGGACAGGGAACAGACCCAGTACTTC	CASSLADREQTQYF
TRBD1	TRBV19	-	TRBJ2-2	TGTGCCAGTAGTATAGGGACAGGGAACACCGGGGAGCTGTTTTTT	CASSIGTGNTGELFF
-	TRBV7-2	-	TRBJ1-3	TGTGCCAGCTCCGAGGTTAGGGGAAACACCATATATTTT	CASSEVRGNTIYF
TRBD1	TRBV15	few	TRBJ2-1	TGTGCCACCAGCAGGGTGGGGACAGGGGTATACAATGAGCAGTTCTTC	CATSRVGTGVYNEQFF
TRBD2	TRBV7-2	few	TRBJ2-1	TGTGCCAGCAGCTTCGTAGCGGGGGAAACCCTTGAGCAGTTCTTC	CASSFVAGETLEQFF
-	TRBV10-1	once	TRBJ2-5	TGCGCCAGCAGTGAGTCCAGGGACAAAGAGACCCAGTACTTC	CASSESRDKETQYF
-	TRBV7-9	-	TRBJ1-1	TGTGCCAGCAGCTCCTCGGGGAACACTGAAGCTTTCTTT	CASSSSGNTEAFF
-	TRBV15	-	TRBJ1-1	TGTGCCACCAGCACCCAGCGGGGGAACACTGAAGCTTTCTTT	CATSTQRGNTEAFF
TRBD2	TRBV6-1	-	TRBJ2-7	TGTGCCAGCAGTGAATGGACTAGCTACGAGCAGTACTTC	CASSEWTSYEQYF
TRBD2	TRBV4-1	-	TRBJ2-1	TGCGCCAGCAGCCCCGGGGGGTCGCGCGGGCCTAGCTCCTACAATGAGCAGTTCTTC	CASSPGGSRGPSSYNEQFF
TRBD1	TRBV12-5	few	TRBJ1-4	TGTGCTAGTGGTTCCAACCCGGGACAGTTTAATGAAAAACTGTTTTTT	CASGSNPGQFNEKLFF
-	TRBV5-1	-	TRBJ2-3	TGCGCCAGCAGCTTAGGTCGACTAAGCACAGATACGCAGTATTTT	CASSLGRLSTDTQYF
TRBD1	TRBV19	-	TRBJ1-5	TGTGCCAGTAACCCACAAGGGGGCTTAGGTCAGCCCCAGCATTTT	CASNPQGGLGQPQHF
-	TRBV5-5	-	TRBJ2-3	TGTGCCAGCAGCTTAACCGGTAGCACAGATACGCAGTATTTT	CASSLTGSTDTQYF
-	TRBV30	-	TRBJ1-2	TGTGCCTGGAGTACGGTCGGTTCCTATGGCTACACCTTC	CAWSTVGSYGYTF
TRBD1	TRBV7-9	few	TRBJ2-1	TGTGCCAGCAGCTTACTCCGGGACAGAAACAATGAGCAGTTCTTC	CASSLLRDRNNEQFF
-	TRBV10-1	once	TRBJ2-7	TGCGCCAGCAGTCCAGGGGACCAATCCTACGAGCAGTACTTC	CASSPGDQSYEQYF
-	TRBV6-1	few	TRBJ1-6	TGTGCCAGCATTCTAGAGAGAGGTCCCCTCCACTTT	CASILERGPLHF
TRBD2	TRBV4-1	once	TRBJ2-7	TGCGCCAGCAGCCAAGAACTAGCGGGCTCCTCCTACGAGCAGTACTTC	CASSQELAGSSYEQYF
TRBD1	TRBV9	-	TRBJ2-5	TGTGCCAGCAGCGAAACCGGGACAGGGAAAGAGACCCAGTACTTC	CASSETGTGKETQYF
-	TRBV18	few	TRBJ2-7	TGTGCCAGCTCACCACAGAACGAGGGCCAGTACTTC	CASSPQNEGQYF
-	TRBV4-3	-	TRBJ1-2	TGCGCCAGCAGCCAAGATAGCAGGTCTAGGGGGTCTAACTATGGCTACACCTTC	CASSQDSRSRGSNYGYTF
TRBD1	TRBV4-3	once	TRBJ1-5	TGCGCCAGCAGCCTGCCCGCGGACAGGGGCAATCAGCCCCAGCATTTT	CASSLPADRGNQPQHF